This TCR beta chain stems from a study of shared clonotypes between healthy human individuals. Study-wide findings and caveats: Estimated richness was generally greater in naive than memory subsets.

This CDR3 is 16 amino acids long. Deletions cut 6 bases from V and 0 bases from J, with 14 bases between. Germline V lookup: CDR1 SGHTA, CDR2 FQGTGA. Comments on this clone: The antigen remains unidentified.

Data came from immunoSEQ multiplex PCR; TCRdb stores just in-frame clones and leaves some out. This table has fewer than 1.8 million clones, approximately 98.5% appearing once. Material: naive CD4+ T cells sorted from blood. Subset described: CD45RA+ positively selected. The sequence derives from a man younger than 45 in good health. The chain joins TRBV7-3 to TRBJ2-2; a possible D gene is TRBD1 (5 bases). The CDR3 nucleotides are TGTGCCAGCAGTCTAGGGGCGGAATCGAACACCGGGGAGCTGTTTTTT. Translating gives CASSLGAESNTGELFF.